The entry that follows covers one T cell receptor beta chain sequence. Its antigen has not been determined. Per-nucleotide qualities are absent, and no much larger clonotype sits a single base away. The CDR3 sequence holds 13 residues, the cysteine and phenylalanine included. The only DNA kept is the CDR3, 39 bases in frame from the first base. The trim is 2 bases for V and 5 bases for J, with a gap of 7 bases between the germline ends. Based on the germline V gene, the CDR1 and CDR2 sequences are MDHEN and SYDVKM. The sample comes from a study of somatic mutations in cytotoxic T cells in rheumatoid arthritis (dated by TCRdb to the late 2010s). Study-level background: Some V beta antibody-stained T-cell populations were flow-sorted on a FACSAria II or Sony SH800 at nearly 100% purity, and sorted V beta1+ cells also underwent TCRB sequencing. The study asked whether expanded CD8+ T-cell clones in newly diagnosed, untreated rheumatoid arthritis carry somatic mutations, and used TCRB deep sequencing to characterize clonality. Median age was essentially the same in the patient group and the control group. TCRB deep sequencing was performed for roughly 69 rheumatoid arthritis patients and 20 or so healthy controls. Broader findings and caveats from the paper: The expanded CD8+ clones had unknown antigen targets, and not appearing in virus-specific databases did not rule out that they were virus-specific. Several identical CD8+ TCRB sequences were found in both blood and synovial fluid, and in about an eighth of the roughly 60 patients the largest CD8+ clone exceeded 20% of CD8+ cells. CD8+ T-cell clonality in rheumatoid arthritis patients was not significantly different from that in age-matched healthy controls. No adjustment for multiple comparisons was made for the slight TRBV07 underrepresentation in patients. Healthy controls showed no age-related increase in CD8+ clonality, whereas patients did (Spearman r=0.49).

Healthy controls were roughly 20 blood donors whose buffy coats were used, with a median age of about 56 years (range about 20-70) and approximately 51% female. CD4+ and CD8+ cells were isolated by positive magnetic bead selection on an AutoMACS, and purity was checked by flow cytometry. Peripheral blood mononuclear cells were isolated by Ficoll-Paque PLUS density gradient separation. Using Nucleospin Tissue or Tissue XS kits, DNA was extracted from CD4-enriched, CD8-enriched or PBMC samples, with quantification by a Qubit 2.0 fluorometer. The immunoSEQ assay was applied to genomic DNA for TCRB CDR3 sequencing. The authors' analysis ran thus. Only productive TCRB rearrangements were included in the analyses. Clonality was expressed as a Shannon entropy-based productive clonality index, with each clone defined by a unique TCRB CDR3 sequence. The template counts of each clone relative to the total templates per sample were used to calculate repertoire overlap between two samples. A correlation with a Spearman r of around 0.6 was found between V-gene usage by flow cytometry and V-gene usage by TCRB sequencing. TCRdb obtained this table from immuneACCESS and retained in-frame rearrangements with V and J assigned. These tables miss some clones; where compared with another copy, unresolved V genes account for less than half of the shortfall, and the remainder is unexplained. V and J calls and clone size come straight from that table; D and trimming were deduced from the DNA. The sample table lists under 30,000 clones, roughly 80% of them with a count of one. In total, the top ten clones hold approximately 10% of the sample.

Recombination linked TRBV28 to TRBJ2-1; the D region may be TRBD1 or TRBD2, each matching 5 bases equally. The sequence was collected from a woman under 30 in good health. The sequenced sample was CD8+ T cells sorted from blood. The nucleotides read TGTGCCAGCAGTTTAGGGACGGACAATGAGCAGTTCTTC. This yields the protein CASSLGTDNEQFF.